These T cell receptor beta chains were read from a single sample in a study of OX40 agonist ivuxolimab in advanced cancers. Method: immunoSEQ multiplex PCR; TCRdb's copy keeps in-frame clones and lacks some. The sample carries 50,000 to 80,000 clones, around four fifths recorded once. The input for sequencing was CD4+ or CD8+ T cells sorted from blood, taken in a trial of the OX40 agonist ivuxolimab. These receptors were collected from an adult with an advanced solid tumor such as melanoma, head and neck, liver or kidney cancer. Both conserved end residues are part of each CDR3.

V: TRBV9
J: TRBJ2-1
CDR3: CASSVGTSSSYNEQFF

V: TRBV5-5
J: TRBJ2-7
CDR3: CASSDLGREGSYEQYF

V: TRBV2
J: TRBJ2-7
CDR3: CASSKSRQGAWEQYF

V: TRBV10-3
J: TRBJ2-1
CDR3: CAIMIGLTSGGNEQFF

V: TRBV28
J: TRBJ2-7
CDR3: CASSNSLAPYEQYF

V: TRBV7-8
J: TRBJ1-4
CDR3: CASSRQGPTNEKLFF

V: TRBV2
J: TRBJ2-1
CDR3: CASRVSGEQFF

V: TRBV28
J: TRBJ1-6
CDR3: CASSFQYNSPLHF

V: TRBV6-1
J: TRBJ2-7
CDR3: CASSEAGAQFTYEQYF

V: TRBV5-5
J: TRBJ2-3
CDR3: CASSLLPGTGITDTQYF

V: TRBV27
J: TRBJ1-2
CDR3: CASSLPSPDTANYGYTF

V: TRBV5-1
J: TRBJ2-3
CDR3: CASSSDGTSGGAQYF

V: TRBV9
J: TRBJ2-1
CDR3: CASSERTGDNEQFF

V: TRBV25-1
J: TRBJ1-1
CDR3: CASGDRVNTEAFF

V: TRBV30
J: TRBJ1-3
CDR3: CACPSGSGNTIYF

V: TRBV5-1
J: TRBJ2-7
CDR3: CASSRIGVAGTYEQYF

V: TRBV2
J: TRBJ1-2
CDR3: CASSEELGRAKYGYTF

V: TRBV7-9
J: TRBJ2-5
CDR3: CASSPLAGRGNQETQYF

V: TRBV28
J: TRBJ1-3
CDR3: CASSPTGANGNTIYF

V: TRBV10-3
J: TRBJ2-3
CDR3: CAISPADRGPDTQYF

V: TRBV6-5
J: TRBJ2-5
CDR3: CASSLGYLRETQYF

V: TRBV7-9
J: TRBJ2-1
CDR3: CASSIGSGPGYNEQFF

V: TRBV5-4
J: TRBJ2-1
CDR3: CASSSREFTGPNEQFF

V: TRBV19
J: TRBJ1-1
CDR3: CASRPPAGINTEAFF

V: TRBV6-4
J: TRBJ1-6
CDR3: CASSDSPLAGNPNSPLHF

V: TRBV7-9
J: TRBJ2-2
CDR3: CASSPNASDRELFF

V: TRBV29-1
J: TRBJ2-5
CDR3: CSVVSGIQQETQYF

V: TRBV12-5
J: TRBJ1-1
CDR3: CASNRVANTEAFF

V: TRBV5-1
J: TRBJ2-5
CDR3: CASSQGTAETQYF

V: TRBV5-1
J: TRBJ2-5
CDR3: CASSRGGETQYF

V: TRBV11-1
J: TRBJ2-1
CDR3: CASRSGLAGFNEQFF

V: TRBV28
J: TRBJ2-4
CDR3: CASIGSTAKNIQYF

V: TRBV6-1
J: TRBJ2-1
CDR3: CASSDLLRVENEQFF

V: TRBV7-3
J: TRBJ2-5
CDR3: CASSSAGTAQETQYF

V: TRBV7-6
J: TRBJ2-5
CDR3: CASSPRTAQETQYF

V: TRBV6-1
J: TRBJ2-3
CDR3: CASIAGGTSTDTQYF

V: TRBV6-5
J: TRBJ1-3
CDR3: CASSPDGGNTIYF

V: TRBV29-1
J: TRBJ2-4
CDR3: CSARTDNIQYF

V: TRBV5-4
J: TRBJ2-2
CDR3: CASSTPSGGTGELFF

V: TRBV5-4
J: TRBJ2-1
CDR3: CASSLGAYEQFF

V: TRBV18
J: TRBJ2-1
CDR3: CASSRHTGPGEQFF

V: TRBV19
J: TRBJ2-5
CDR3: CASSVMWGLAGRETQYF